This T cell receptor beta chain stems from a study of a mutant IDH1 vaccine in newly diagnosed glioma. This clone appeared a few times. Its antigen remains unknown. Produced via immunoSEQ multiplex PCR; TCRdb's table is partial and in-frame only. The sample shows about 48,000 clones, 70% to 85% of them seen only once. Stated time point: week 35, safety follow-up. A 20-mer mutant IDH1 peptide at 300 ug was injected subcutaneously with topical imiquimod. Germline loops: CDR1 MGHRA, CDR2 YSYEKL. After removal of 2 bases from V and 4 bases from J, the junction contained 7 bases not matched to a gene. This CDR3 is 15 amino acids long.

This chain uses TRBV4-1 with TRBJ1-1; 7 nucleotides agree with TRBD1. This sequence originates from a man between 35 and 55 years old with glioma. Sequencing was performed on PBMCs, taken from a glioma patient whose treatment included an IDH1 peptide vaccine. DNA for the CDR3: TGCGCCAGCAGCCAAACCGACAGGGAGGGCACTGAAGCTTTCTTT. Translated: CASSQTDREGTEAFF.